This is a list of T cell receptor beta chains from one sample in a study of blood T cell repertoires in COVID-19. Only in-frame clones appear in the TCRdb table, and some are missing; sequencing was by immunoSEQ multiplex PCR. Altogether more than 40,000 clones are present, 70% to 90% being singletons, with the ten largest covering 3.1%. The sample taken for sequencing was PBMCs or T cells enriched from blood (not recorded which). All receptors come from a woman aged 45-60 years who had recovered from COVID-19. Each CDR3 is given with its conserved first and last residue. A D gene is named only where the DNA matches it firmly.

j_gene	d_gene	v_gene	CDR3aa
TRBJ1-6	TRBD1	TRBV18	CASSRETGENSPLHF
TRBJ2-2	TRBD2	TRBV9	CASSGGTSNTGELFF
TRBJ1-2	TRBD1	TRBV29-1	CSVLKLKAGTAVGILRANYGYTF
TRBJ1-1	NA	TRBV18	CASSSSGGDTEAFF
TRBJ2-3	NA	TRBV5-8	CASSFRTDTQYF
TRBJ1-4	NA	TRBV7-2	CASSFQGAVGEKLFF
TRBJ2-3	NA	TRBV28	CASTSHADTQYF
TRBJ1-5	NA	TRBV28	CASSFVWQDDSNQPQHF
TRBJ1-2	TRBD1	TRBV6-5	CASSSPGQLYSGYTF
TRBJ1-1	NA	TRBV2	CASSEERELEAFF